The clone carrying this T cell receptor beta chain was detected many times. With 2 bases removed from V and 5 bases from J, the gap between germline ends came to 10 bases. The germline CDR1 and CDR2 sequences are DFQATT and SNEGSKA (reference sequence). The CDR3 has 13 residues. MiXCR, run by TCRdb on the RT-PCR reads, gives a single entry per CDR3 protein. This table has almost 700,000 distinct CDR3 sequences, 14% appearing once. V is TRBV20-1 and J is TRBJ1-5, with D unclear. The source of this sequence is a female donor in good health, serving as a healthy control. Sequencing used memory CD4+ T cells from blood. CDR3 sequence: CSARHNLDQPQHF. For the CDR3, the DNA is TGCAGTGCTAGACACAACCTGGATCAGCCCCAGCATTTT.